This T cell receptor (beta chain) is drawn from a study of T cell responses to AZD1222 COVID-19 vaccine. Study overall: Second-dose recipients at about 4 or about 12 weeks were treated as one pooled group. Broader study findings: Nearly half of spike-specific TCRs reportedly go after variant regions that carry no mutations. Females outnumbered males among donors, who were mostly white British; clonal diversity was possibly underestimated. No repertoire was sampled before or during the peak T cell response, only after it.

Trimming left V 3 bases short and J 8 bases short, with 10 bases between. This CDR3 spans 12 amino acids. On this clone: Its antigen is still unknown.

The assay was immunoSEQ multiplex PCR, and TCRdb's table has in-frame clones only and misses some. The repertoire includes 130,000 or so clones, around 94% of them detected once, and under 7.5% sits in the top ten. The source of this sequence is an adult in good health. Sequences were derived from peripheral blood, sampled on day 0 of AZD1222 vaccination. This rearrangement joins TRBV12-3 or TRBV12-4 to TRBJ1-2; no clear D gene. DNA for the CDR3: TGTGCCAGCAGTTTCTCAGGCAACGGCTACACCTTC. Translating it yields CASSFSGNGYTF.